The 8 T cell receptor beta chains below come from one sample, sequenced in a study of brain T cells in children with intractable seizures. The sequenced cases were selected for having the highest brain T cell transcript signatures. Using immunoSEQ multiplex PCR, the repertoire was profiled, and TCRdb retains in-frame clones only, with some absent. The table lists 5,000 or so clones, 92% of them singletons, with roughly 1.8% in the top ten. The source material was resected brain tissue, sampled at surgery. The receptors originated from a boy younger than two with focal cortical dysplasia and intractable seizures.

Only one count was recorded for this clone. The chain recombines TRBV4-2 with TRBJ2-1, with 8 positions matching TRBD2. This CDR3 has 16 residues. The germline gives CDR1 LGHNA, CDR2 YNFKEQ. Germline trimming cut 0 bases from V and 8 bases from J; bases unmatched to any gene: 9. The CDR3 coding sequence is TGTGCCAGCAGCCAAGATGGGCCAGCGGGAGAGGATGAGCAGTTCTTC. It is translated as CASSQDGPAGEDEQFF.

V gene TRBV6-1 combines with J gene TRBJ1-2; a weak D match, TRBD1 (6 bases). Trimming took off 4 bases at V and 3 bases at J, with 18 bases between the two ends. Germline V gene data show CDR1 as MNHNS and CDR2 as SASEGT. The CDR3 spans 16 residues. DNA of the CDR3: TGTGCCAGCAGTGCCTACAGGGACCCCACTGACTATGGCTACACCTTC. This codes for CASSAYRDPTDYGYTF.

The V and J genes are TRBV10-3 and TRBJ2-3; D possibly corresponds to TRBD2 (6 bases). Trimming shortened V by 7 bases and J by 5 bases, and 22 bases separated the two germline ends. Germline V gene lookup returns CDR1 ENHRY and CDR2 SYGVKD. The CDR3 covers 16 residues. In DNA form, the CDR3 reads TGTGCCATCATAGAGGGGAGCGGGTCCCGCGGAGATACGCAGTATTTT. This codes for CAIIEGSGSRGDTQYF.

This rearrangement joins TRBV5-1 to TRBJ2-1; 12 bases line up with TRBD1. The germline V gene encodes CDR1 SGHRS and CDR2 YFSETQ. J lost 6 bases, V lost 7 bases, and 8 bases had no gene match. This CDR3 is 15 amino acids long. The CDR3 region has the DNA TGCGCCAGCTCCTCCGGGACAGGGGGCTTCAATGAGCAGTTCTTC. Protein product: CASSSGTGGFNEQFF.

The CDR3 is CASSIWGVWTEAFF. The CDR3 DNA reads as TGTGCCAGTAGTATATGGGGAGTCTGGACTGAAGCTTTCTTT. The chain has TRBV19 and TRBJ1-1; D gene uncertain. CDR3 size: 14 residues. Germline CDR1 is LNHDA and CDR2 is SQIVND (reference sequence). Trimming left V 2 bases short and J 5 bases short, with 12 bases between.

The V call is TRBV29-1, the J call TRBJ2-5; 10 bases line up with TRBD1. J was trimmed by 1 base and V by 3 bases; bases with no gene match: 2. The CDR3 length is 14 residues. The germline V gene encodes CDR1 SQVTM and CDR2 ANQGSEA. In DNA form, the CDR3 reads TGCAGCGTTGAGGGACAGGGGCTCCAAGAGACCCAGTACTTC. This gives the protein CSVEGQGLQETQYF.

The V call is TRBV7-2, the J call TRBJ2-1; D not resolved. Deletions cut 5 bases from V and 8 bases from J, with 19 bases between. The CDR3 consists of 15 residues. Germline V lookup: CDR1 SGHTA, CDR2 FQGNSA. CDR3 sequence: CASSLQVGFLDEQFF. CDR3 nucleotide sequence: TGTGCCAGCAGCCTTCAGGTGGGTTTTTTAGATGAGCAGTTCTTC.

J is TRBJ2-7 and V is TRBV5-4, with TRBD2 identical over 11 bases. The CDR3 runs 15 residues. The V gene end was trimmed by 1 base and the J gene end by 3 bases; junction bases not matched to a gene: 3. The germline gives CDR1 SGHNT, CDR2 YYREEE (reference sequence). CDR3 loop: CASSLLTSGSYEQYF. The CDR3 region has the DNA TGTGCCAGCAGCTTGCTAACTAGCGGGAGCTACGAGCAGTACTTC.